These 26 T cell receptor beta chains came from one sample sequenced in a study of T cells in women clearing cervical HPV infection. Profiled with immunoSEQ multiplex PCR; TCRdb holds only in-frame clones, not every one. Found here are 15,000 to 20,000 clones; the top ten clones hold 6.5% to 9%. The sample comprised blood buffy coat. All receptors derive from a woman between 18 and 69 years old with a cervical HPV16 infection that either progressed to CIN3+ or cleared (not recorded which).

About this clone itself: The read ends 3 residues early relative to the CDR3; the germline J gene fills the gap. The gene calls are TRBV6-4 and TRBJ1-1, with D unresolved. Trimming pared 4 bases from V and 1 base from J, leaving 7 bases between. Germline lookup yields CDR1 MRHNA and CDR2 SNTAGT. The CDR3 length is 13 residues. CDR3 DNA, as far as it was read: TGTGCCAGCAGTGGCCAGGAGAACACTGAA. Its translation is CASSGQENTE. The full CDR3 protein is CASSGQENTEAFF.

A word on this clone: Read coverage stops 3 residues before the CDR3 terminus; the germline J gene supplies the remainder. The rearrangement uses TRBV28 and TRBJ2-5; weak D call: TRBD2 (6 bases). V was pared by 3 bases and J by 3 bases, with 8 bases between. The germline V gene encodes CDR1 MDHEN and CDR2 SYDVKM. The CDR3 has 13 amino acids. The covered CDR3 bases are TGTGCCAGCAGTTTCGGGGGAAAAGAGACC. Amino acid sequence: CASSFGGKET. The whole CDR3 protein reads CASSFGGKETQYF.

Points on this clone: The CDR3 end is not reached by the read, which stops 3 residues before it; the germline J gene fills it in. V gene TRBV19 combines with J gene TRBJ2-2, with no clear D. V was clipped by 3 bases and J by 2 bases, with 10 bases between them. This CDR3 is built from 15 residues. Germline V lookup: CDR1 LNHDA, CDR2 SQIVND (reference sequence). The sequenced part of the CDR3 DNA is TGTGCCAGTAGTATTTCCGCGGCCAACACCGGGGAG. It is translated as CASSISAANTGE. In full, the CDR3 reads CASSISAANTGELFF.

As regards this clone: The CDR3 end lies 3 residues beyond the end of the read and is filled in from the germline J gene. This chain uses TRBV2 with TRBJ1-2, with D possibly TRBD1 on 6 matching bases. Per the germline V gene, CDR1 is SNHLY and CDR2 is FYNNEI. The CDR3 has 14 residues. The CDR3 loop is CASSELGRGDGYTF. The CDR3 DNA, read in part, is TGTGCCAGCAGTGAATTAGGCAGGGGAGACGGC. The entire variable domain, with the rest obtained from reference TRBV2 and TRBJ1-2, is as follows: EPEVTQTPSHQVTQMGQEVILRCVPISNHLYFYWYRQILGQKVEFLVSFYNNEISEKSEIFDDQFSVERPDGSNFTLKIRSTKLEDSAMYFCASSELGRGDGYTFGSGTRLTVV.

CDR3 residues: CASSVGGSSYEQYF. Partial CDR3 DNA: TGTGCCAGCAGTGTAGGGGGTTCGTCCTACGAG. The genes are TRBV2 and TRBJ2-7; maybe TRBD1 (6 bases). The read falls 3 residues short of the CDR3 end, and the missing part is taken from the germline J gene. The germline V gene has CDR1 SNHLY and CDR2 FYNNEI. Trimming cost V 4 bases and J 1 base, with 11 bases left between them. The CDR3 is made up of 14 amino acids. The full variable domain, completed using reference TRBV2 and TRBJ2-7, is EPEVTQTPSHQVTQMGQEVILRCVPISNHLYFYWYRQILGQKVEFLVSFYNNEISEKSEIFDDQFSVERPDGSNFTLKIRSTKLEDSAMYFCASSVGGSSYEQYFGPGTRLTVT.

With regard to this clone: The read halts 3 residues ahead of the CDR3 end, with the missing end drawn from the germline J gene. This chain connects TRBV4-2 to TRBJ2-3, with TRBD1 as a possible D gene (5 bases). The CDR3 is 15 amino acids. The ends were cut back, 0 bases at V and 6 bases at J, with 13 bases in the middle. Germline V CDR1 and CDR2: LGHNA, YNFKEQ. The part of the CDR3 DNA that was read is TGTGCCAGCAGCCAAGATTATGGTAGGGGCGATACG. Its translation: CASSQDYGRGDT. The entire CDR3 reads CASSQDYGRGDTQYF.

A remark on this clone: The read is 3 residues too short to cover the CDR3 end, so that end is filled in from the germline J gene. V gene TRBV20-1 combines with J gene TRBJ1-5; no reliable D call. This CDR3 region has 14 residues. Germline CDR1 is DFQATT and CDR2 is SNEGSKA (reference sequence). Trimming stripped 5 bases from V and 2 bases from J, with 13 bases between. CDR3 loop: CSALDPRGNQPQHF. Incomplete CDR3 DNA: TGCAGTGCTCTAGACCCCCGGGGCAATCAGCCC.

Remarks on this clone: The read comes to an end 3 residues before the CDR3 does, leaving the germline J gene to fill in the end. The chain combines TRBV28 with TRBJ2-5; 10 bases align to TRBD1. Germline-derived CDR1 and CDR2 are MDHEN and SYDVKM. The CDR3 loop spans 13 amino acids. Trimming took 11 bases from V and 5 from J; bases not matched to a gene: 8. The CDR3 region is CAGRDRGGETQYF. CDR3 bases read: TGTGCCGGGCGGGACAGGGGTGGGGAGACC.

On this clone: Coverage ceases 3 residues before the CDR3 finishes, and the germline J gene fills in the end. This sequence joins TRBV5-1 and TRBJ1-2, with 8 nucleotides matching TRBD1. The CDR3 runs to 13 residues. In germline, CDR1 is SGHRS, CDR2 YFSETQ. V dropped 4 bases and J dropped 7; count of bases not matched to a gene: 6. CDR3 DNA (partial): TGCGCCAGCAGCCAGGACAGGGAGGGTGGC. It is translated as CASSQDREGG. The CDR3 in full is CASSQDREGGYTF.

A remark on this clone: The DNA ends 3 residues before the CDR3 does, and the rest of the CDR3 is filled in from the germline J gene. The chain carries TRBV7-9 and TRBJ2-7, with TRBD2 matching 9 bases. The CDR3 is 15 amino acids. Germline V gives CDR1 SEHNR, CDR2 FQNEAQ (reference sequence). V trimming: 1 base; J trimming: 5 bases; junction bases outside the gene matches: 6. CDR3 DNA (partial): TGTGCCAGCAGCTTAGGTGGACTAGCGATTCACGAG. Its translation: CASSLGGLAIHE. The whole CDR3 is CASSLGGLAIHEQYF.

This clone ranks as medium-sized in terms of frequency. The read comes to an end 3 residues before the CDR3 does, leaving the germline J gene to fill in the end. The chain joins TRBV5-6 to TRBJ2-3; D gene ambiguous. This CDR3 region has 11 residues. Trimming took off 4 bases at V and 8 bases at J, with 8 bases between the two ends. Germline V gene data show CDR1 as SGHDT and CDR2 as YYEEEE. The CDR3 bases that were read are TGTGCCAGCAGCGTGACAAGTACG. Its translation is CASSVTST. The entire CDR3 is CASSVTSTQYF.

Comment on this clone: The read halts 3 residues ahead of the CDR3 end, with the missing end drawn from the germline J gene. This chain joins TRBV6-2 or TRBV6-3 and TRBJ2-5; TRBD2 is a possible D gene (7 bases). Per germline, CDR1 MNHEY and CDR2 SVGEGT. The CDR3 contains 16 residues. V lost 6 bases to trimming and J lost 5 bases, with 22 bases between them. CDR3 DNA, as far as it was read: TGTGCCAGCAGCCCGAGTCTTGGGGGGGGCCTGGAGACC. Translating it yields CASSPSLGGGLET. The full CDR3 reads CASSPSLGGGLETQYF.

The DNA read from the CDR3 is TGTGCCAGTAGTATAACTAGCGGGGGGGCCTATCCTTCCGAG. Its protein product is CASSITSGGAYPSE. The CDR3 reads in full as CASSITSGGAYPSEAFF. The chain carries TRBV19 and TRBJ1-1; D possibly corresponds to TRBD1 (6 bases). The CDR3 end is not reached by the read, which stops 3 residues before it; the germline J gene fills it in. In germline, CDR1 is LNHDA, CDR2 SQIVND (reference sequence). The CDR3 has 17 residues.

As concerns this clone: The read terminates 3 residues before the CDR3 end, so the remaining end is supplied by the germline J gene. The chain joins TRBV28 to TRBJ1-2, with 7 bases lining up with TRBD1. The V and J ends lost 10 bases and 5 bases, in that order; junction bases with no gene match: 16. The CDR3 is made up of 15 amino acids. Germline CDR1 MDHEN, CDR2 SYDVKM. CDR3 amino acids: CANPKRGPVYYGYTF. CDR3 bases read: TGTGCCAACCCTAAAAGGGGGCCAGTATATTATGGC.

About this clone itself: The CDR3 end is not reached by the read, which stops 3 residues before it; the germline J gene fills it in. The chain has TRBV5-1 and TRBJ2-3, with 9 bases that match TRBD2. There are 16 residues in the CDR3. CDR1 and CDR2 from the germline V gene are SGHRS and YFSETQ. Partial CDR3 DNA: TGCGCCAGCAGCTCCCCTGGCGGGGGGGCCGGGGAAACG. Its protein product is CASSSPGGGAGET. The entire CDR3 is CASSSPGGGAGETQYF. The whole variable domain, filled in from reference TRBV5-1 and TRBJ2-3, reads KAGVTQTPRYLIKTRGQQVTLSCSPISGHRSVSWYQQTPGQGLQFLFEYFSETQRNKGNFPGRFSGRQFSNSRSEMNVSTLELGDSALYLCASSSPGGGAGETQYFGPGTRLTVL.

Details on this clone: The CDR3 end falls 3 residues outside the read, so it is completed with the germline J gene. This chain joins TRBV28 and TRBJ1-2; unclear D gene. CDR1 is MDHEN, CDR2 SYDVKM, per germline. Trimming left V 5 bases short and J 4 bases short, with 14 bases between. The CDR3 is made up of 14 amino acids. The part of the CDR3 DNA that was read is TGTGCCAGCAGTCGAATTACAGATATCTATGGC. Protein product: CASSRITDIYG. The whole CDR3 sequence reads CASSRITDIYGYTF.

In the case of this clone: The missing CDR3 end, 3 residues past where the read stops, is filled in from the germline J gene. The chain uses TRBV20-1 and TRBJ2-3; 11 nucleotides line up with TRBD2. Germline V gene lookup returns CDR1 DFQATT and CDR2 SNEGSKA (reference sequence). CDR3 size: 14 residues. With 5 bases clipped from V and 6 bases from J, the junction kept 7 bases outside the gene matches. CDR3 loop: CSAETSGVGDTQYF. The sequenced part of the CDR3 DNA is TGCAGTGCTGAGACTAGCGGGGTGGGGGATACG.

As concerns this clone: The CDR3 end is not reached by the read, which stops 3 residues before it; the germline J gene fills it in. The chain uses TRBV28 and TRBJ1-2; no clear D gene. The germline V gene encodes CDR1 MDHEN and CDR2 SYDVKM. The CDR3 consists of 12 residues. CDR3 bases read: TGTGCCAGCAGTGCGCCGGTTATAGGC. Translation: CASSAPVIG. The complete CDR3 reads CASSAPVIGYTF.

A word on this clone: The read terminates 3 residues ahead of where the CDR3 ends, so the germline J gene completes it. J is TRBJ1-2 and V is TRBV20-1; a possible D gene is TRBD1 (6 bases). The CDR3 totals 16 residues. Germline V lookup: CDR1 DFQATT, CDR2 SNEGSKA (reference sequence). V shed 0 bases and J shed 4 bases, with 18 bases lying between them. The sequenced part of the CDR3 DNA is TGCAGTGCTAGAGATCCGAAGCAGGGGAAAATCTATGGC. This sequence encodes CSARDPKQGKIYG. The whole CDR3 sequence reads CSARDPKQGKIYGYTF.

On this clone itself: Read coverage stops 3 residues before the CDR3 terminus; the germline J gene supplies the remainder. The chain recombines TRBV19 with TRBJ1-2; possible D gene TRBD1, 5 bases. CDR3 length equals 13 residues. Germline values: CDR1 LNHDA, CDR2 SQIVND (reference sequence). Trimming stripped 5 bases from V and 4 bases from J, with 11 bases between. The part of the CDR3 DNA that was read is TGTGCCAGTAGTGAACGCGGGGGCTATGGC. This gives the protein CASSERGGYG. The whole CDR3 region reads CASSERGGYGYTF.

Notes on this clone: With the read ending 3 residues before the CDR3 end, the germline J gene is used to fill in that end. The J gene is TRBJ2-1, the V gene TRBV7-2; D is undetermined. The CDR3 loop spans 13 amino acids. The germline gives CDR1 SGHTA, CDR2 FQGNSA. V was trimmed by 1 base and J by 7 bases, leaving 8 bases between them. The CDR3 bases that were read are TGTGCCAGCAGCTTAGGGGTAGCTAATGAG. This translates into CASSLGVANE. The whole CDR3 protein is CASSLGVANEQFF.

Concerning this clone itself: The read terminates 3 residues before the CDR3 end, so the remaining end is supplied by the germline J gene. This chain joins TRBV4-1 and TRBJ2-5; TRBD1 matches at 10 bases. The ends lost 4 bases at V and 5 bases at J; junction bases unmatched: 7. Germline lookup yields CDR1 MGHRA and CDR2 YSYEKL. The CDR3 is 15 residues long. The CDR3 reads CASSPWTGGKETQYF. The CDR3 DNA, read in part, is TGCGCCAGCAGCCCATGGACAGGGGGGAAGGAGACC.

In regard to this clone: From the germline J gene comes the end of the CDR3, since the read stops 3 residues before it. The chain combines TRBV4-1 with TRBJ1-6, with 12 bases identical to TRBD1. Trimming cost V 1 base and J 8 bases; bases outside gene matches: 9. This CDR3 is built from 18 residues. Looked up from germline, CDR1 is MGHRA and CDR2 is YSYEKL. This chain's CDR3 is CASSQGKLGQGADSPLHF. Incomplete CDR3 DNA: TGCGCCAGCAGCCAAGGGAAACTGGGACAGGGGGCTGATTCACCC.

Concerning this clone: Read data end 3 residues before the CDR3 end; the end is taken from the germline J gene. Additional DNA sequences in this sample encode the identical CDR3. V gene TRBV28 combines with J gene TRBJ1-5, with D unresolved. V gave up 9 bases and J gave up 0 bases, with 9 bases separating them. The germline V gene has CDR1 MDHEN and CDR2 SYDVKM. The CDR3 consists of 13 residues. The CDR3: CASSLYSNQPQHF. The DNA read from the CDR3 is TGTGCCAGTAGCCTATATAGCAATCAGCCC.

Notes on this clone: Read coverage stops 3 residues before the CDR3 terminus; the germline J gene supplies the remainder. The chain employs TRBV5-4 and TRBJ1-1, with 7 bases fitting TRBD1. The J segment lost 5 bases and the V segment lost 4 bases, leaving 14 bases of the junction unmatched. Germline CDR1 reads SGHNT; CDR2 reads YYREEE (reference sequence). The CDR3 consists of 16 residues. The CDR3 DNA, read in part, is TGTGCCAGCAGCGTACGGACAGGCGGAGCCACAACTGAA. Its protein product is CASSVRTGGATTE. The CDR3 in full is CASSVRTGGATTEAFF.

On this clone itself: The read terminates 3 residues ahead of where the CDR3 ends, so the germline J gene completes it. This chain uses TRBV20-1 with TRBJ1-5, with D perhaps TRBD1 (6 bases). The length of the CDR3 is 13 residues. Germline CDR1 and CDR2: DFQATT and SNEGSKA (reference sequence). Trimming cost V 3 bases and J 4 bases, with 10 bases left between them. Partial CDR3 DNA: TGCAGTGCTAGGGGGGCTTTGAATCAGCCC. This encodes CSARGALNQP. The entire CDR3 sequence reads CSARGALNQPQHF.